These 13 T cell receptor beta chains originate from one sample sequenced in a study of blood T cell repertoires in COVID-19. Method: immunoSEQ multiplex PCR; TCRdb's copy keeps in-frame clones and lacks some. The sample has some 120,000 clones, roughly 80% seen once. Sequences were obtained from peripheral blood. Receptor source: a woman aged 55-75 years with acute or convalescent COVID-19.

J is TRBJ2-6 and V is TRBV29-1, with D perhaps TRBD1 (6 bases). Germline V gene lookup returns CDR1 SQVTM and CDR2 ANQGSEA. The CDR3 extends over 14 amino acids. V shed 5 bases and J shed 4 bases, with 12 bases lying between them. Here the CDR3 DNA reads TGCAGCGTTACACAGGGTTCCGGGGCCAACGTCCTGACTTTC. Protein: CSVTQGSGANVLTF.

This clone has only one observation. The V call is TRBV19, the J call TRBJ2-5; possibly TRBD2 for D (5 bases). V lost 2 bases, J lost 3 bases, and 7 bases lay in between. The CDR3 runs to 13 residues. Germline V gene data show CDR1 as LNHDA and CDR2 as SQIVND (reference sequence). In nucleotides, the CDR3 is TGTGCCAGTAGTATATACGGGGAAGAGACCCAGTACTTC. Encoded protein: CASSIYGEETQYF.

This rearrangement joins TRBV24-1 to TRBJ1-5; tentatively, D is TRBD1 (6 bases). V was pared by 6 bases and J by 3 bases, with 11 bases between. The CDR3 consists of 14 residues. In germline, CDR1 is KGHDR, CDR2 SFDVKD. DNA of the CDR3: TGTGCCACCAGTCAGGGGACGCACAATCAGCCCCAGCATTTT. Amino acids: CATSQGTHNQPQHF.

The chain recombines TRBV3-1 (or the pseudogene TRBV3-2) with TRBJ1-2; D is undetermined. This CDR3 is 11 amino acids long. Germline V gives CDR1 LGHDT, CDR2 YNNKEL (reference sequence). V was cut by 4 bases and J by 8 bases, with 8 bases left in between. DNA of the CDR3: TGTGCCAGCAGCCGGTTAGAAGGCTACACCTTC. Its translation is CASSRLEGYTF.

V usage is TRBV4-1 and J usage is TRBJ2-1, with 7 bases that match TRBD1. CDR1 MGHRA and CDR2 YSYEKL come from the germline V gene. This CDR3 is built from 14 residues. V lost 0 bases, J lost 9 bases, and 5 bases stayed unmatched. This CDR3 reads CASSQDDRVGEQFF. The CDR3 nucleotides are TGCGCCAGCAGCCAAGATGACAGGGTCGGTGAGCAGTTCTTC.

Worth noting for this clone: Other DNA sequences within the sample encode an identical CDR3. The chain couples TRBV5-1 to TRBJ1-2, with 10 bases that match TRBD1. Germline V gives CDR1 SGHRS, CDR2 YFSETQ. The CDR3 has 13 residues. Losses at the gene ends were 4 bases for V and 5 bases for J; bases not matched to a gene: 2. The CDR3 DNA is TGCGCCAGCAGCCCGGGACAGGGGTATGGCTACACCTTC. Protein product: CASSPGQGYGYTF.

The chain links TRBV30 to TRBJ1-2; 8 bases agree with TRBD1. V gave up 1 base and J gave up 7 bases; unmatched junction bases: 5. Germline V CDR1 and CDR2: GTSNPN, SVGIG (reference sequence). This CDR3 has 13 residues. The DNA for the CDR3 is TGTGCCTGGAGTGCAGGGGGCGTTTCTGGCTACACCTTC. Translating it yields CAWSAGGVSGYTF.

This chain uses TRBV11-1 with TRBJ2-1; 10 bases match TRBD1. In germline, CDR1 is SGHAT, CDR2 FQDESV (reference sequence). The CDR3 contains 16 residues. Trimming at V came to 5 bases and at J to 1 base, leaving 5 bases not matched to a gene. The CDR3 sequence is CASSPWDRGSYNEQFF. CDR3 nucleotides: TGTGCCAGCAGCCCGTGGGACAGGGGTTCCTACAATGAGCAGTTCTTC. The full variable domain, rest sourced from reference TRBV11-1 and TRBJ2-1, is EAEVAQSPRYKITEKSQAVAFWCDPISGHATLYWYRQILGQGPELLVQFQDESVVDDSQLPKDRFSAERLKGVDSTLKIQPAELGDSAMYLCASSPWDRGSYNEQFFGPGTRLTVL.

This sequence joins TRBV29-1 and TRBJ1-2; 8 nucleotides align to TRBD1. The CDR3 runs to 13 residues. The germline CDR1 and CDR2 sequences are SQVTM and ANQGSEA. Trimming at V came to 6 bases and at J to 6 bases, leaving 9 bases not matched to a gene. CDR3 bases: TGCAGCGTCACAGGACAGGGAGGGCATGGCTACACCTTC. Translating it yields CSVTGQGGHGYTF.

V is TRBV11-2 and J is TRBJ2-7; 7 bases match TRBD1. Germline V gene sequence: CDR1 SGHAT, CDR2 FQNNGV. V lost 2 bases, J lost 1 base, and 8 bases stayed unmatched. The CDR3 extends over 16 amino acids. The CDR3 coding sequence is TGTGCCAGCAGCTTACCTAAAGACAGGGCGTCCTACGAGCAGTACGTC. It translates to CASSLPKDRASYEQYV.

The CDR3 DNA reads as TGTGCCACCAGTGATTTTGGCGGGGAAGGGTTGACAGATACGCAGTATTTT. Residues: CATSDFGGEGLTDTQYF. This sequence joins TRBV24-1 and TRBJ2-3, with a possible D match to TRBD2 (6 bases). CDR3 length: 17 amino acids. CDR1 and CDR2 from the germline V gene are KGHDR and SFDVKD. Trimming cost V 1 base and J 3 bases, with 16 bases left between them.

The V and J genes are TRBV18 and TRBJ1-1, with TRBD1 matching 7 bases. The V segment lost 3 bases and the J segment 8 bases; nucleotides outside the gene matches: 12. This CDR3 region has 15 residues. Germline V lookup: CDR1 KGHSH, CDR2 LQKENI. In nucleotides, the CDR3 is TGTGCCAGCTCACCGGTTGCAGGGGGTGGAGGAGAAGCTTTCTTT. Its protein product is CASSPVAGGGGEAFF.

The V call is TRBV6-5, the J call TRBJ1-1; D unclear. CDR3 size: 15 residues. V was clipped by 7 bases and J by 1 base, with 16 bases between them. Germline CDR1 MNHEY, CDR2 SVGAGI. The CDR3 region is CASIRRALSNTEAFF. As DNA, the CDR3 is TGTGCCAGCATCCGCCGAGCCCTTTCGAACACTGAAGCTTTCTTT.